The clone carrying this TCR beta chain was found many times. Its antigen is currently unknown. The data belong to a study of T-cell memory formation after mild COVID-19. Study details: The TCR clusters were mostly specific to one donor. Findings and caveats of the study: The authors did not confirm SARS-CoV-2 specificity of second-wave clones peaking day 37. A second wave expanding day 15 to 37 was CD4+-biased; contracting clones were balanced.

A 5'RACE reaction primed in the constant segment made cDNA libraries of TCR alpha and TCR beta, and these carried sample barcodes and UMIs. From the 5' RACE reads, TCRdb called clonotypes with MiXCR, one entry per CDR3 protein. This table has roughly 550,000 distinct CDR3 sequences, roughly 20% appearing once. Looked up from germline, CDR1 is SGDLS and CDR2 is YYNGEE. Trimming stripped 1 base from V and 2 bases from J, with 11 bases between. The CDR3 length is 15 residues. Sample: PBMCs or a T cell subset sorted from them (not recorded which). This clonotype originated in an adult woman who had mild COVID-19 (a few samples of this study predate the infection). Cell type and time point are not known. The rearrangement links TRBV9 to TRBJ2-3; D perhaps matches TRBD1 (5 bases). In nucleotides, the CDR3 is TGTGCCAGCAGCGTATGGGGCAGGCCCACAGATACGCAGTATTTT. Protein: CASSVWGRPTDTQYF.